One TCR beta chain is described in this entry. Antigen specificity is unknown. This sample was taken from a study of cytomegalovirus exposure and HLA in healthy donors. Turning to the study itself: Researchers found that just over 80% of 398 genotyped donors fell within the Caucasian-associated ancestry cluster. Study-level points and caveats: In vitro data verified a few CMV-associated chains as specific for CMV antigens.

PCR used 60 Vbeta primers and 13 Jbeta primers. How the authors handled the data: It was a later analysis that counted tens of millions of unique TCR beta chains, of which roughly 11 million were shared. Some clones are missing from TCRdb's copy, which holds only in-frame ones; the method was immunoSEQ multiplex PCR. The V and J calls and clone size come from that table; D and trimming were worked out from the DNA. The table shows more than 110,000 clones, with roughly 70% occurring only once. Deletions cut 4 bases from V and 2 bases from J, with 24 bases between. CDR3 length equals 18 residues. CDR1 and CDR2 from the germline V gene are ENHRY and SYGVKD.

The clonotype was recovered from a man younger than 40 in good health and CMV-seronegative. V gene TRBV10-3 combines with J gene TRBJ2-7; a possible D gene is TRBD1 (7 bases). Specimen: PBMCs. The CDR3 bases are TGTGCCATCAGTGGAGGGAGCAGGGGGGTCGCAAGACCCTACGAGCAGTACTTC. Its protein is CAISGGSRGVARPYEQYF.